This TCR beta chain was identified during a study of beta chain features in type 1 diabetes. Findings of the study overall: People with Type 1 diabetes carried modestly yet significantly shorter TCRB CDR3s in all four CD4+ subsets.

A note on this clone: The antigen remains undetermined.

Since all of the isolated RNA was reverse transcribed, expressed TCRB transcripts were what got sequenced. Sequencing was performed with immunoSEQ multiplex PCR; in TCRdb, only in-frame clones are kept and a portion is missing. The sample has roughly 230,000 clones, 9.6% seen once. Germline V CDR1 and CDR2: LNHDA, SQIVND (reference sequence). Trimming removed 5 bases at V and 9 bases at J, with 16 bases between. The CDR3 contains 13 residues. Blood was drawn once from each donor into heparinised tubes. The draws averaged approximately 110 mL. Sorted CD4+ subsets: naive, central memory, regulatory, stem cell-like memory (CD45RO/CCR7/CD25/CD127/CD95/CD27 panel).

The sequence came from a woman under 30 in good health. The V gene is TRBV19, the J gene TRBJ1-2, with D possibly being TRBD1 (6 bases). The material sequenced was naive CD4+ T cells from blood. CDR3 DNA sequence: TGTGCCAGTAGTCTTGCAGGGGCGATGCGCTACACCTTC. This encodes CASSLAGAMRYTF. Full variable domain (outside the CDR3, taken from reference TRBV19 and TRBJ1-2): DGGITQSPKYLFRKEGQNVTLSCEQNLNHDAMYWYRQDPGQGLRLIYYSQIVNDFQKGDIAEGYSVSREKKESFPLTVTSAQKNPTAFYLCASSLAGAMRYTFGSGTRLTVV.